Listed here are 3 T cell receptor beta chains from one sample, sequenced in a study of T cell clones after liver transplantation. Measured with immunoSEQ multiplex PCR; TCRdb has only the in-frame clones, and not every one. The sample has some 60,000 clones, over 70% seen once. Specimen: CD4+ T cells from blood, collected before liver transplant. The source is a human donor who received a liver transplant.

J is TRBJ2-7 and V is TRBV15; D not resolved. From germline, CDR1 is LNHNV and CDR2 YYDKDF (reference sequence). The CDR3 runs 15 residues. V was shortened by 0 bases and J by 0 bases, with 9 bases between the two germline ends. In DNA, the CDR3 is TGTGCCACCAGCAGAGATCCGGGTAGCTCCTACGAGCAGTACTTC. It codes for CATSRDPGSSYEQYF.

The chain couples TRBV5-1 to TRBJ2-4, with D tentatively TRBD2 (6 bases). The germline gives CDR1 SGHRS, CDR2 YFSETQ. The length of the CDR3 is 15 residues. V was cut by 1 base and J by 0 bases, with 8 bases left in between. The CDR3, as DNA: TGCGCCAGCAGCTTGTCGGGGGTAGCCAAAAACATTCAGTACTTC. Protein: CASSLSGVAKNIQYF.

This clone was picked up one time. The DNA of the CDR3 is TGTGCCAGCAGGGATTCGGGGGGAGCCTACGAGCAGTACTTC. Encoded protein: CASRDSGGAYEQYF. The chain is built from TRBV6-6 and TRBJ2-7; 7 bases fit TRBD2. The ends lost 6 bases at V and 2 bases at J; junction bases unmatched: 7. The CDR3 is made up of 14 amino acids. The germline CDR1 and CDR2 sequences are MNHNY and SVGAGI (reference sequence).